The 9 T cell receptor beta chains in this list originate from one sample, sequenced in a study of blood T cell repertoires in COVID-19. Here immunoSEQ multiplex PCR was the method, and the copy in TCRdb shows in-frame clones only, minus some. The sample holds about 90,000 clones, 86% seen once. The sample comprised peripheral blood. Receptors were obtained from a man at least 80 years old with active or convalescent COVID-19.

The CDR3 DNA follows: TGTGCCAGCGGGAACAGGGGTACTGAAGCTTTCTTT. Encoded protein: CASGNRGTEAFF. The chain is built from TRBV2 and TRBJ1-1; 7 bases line up with TRBD1. The CDR3 spans 12 residues. In germline, CDR1 is SNHLY, CDR2 FYNNEI. V was pared by 8 bases and J by 5 bases, with 5 bases of the junction left unmatched.

This chain uses TRBV9 with TRBJ1-2, with unresolved D. This CDR3 spans 13 amino acids. The V end lost 3 bases, the J end lost 13 bases, and 19 bases lay between the germline ends. CDR1 is SGDLS, CDR2 YYNGEE, per germline. CDR3 DNA: TGTGCCAGCAGCGCCGGTTGGGCGGAGGTGTGCACCTTC. It is translated as CASSAGWAEVCTF.

This chain joins TRBV9 and TRBJ1-3, with TRBD1 as a possible D gene (6 bases). Germline V gene sequence: CDR1 SGDLS, CDR2 YYNGEE. V gave up 0 bases and J gave up 0 bases, with 7 bases separating them. This CDR3 spans 15 amino acids. DNA for the CDR3: TGTGCCAGCAGCGTAGCGGACAGCTCTGGAAACACCATATATTTT. Its translation is CASSVADSSGNTIYF.

The chain uses TRBV11-2 and TRBJ2-7; tentatively, D is TRBD2 (6 bases). This CDR3 spans 13 amino acids. The germline V gene encodes CDR1 SGHAT and CDR2 FQNNGV. Trimming stripped 5 bases from V and 4 bases from J, with 12 bases between. Here the CDR3 reads CASSTIRGYEQYF. The CDR3 DNA sequence: TGTGCCAGCAGCACGATACGGGGGTACGAGCAGTACTTC.

This chain connects TRBV4-1 to TRBJ2-5; the match to TRBD1 covers 8 bases. Unmatched junction bases numbered 4, after V lost 5 bases and J lost 5 bases. In germline, CDR1 is MGHRA, CDR2 YSYEKL. CDR3 length: 13 residues. CDR3 bases: TGCGCCAGCAGCACGGACAGGGTGGAGACCCAGTACTTC. Translating gives CASSTDRVETQYF.

The chain carries TRBV15 and TRBJ2-3; D remains unclear. CDR3 length: 14 amino acids. Germline V gives CDR1 LNHNV, CDR2 YYDKDF (reference sequence). V was shortened by 0 bases and J by 5 bases, with 9 bases between the two germline ends. CDR3: CATSRDNGRDTQYF. The CDR3 DNA is TGTGCCACCAGCAGAGATAATGGCCGAGATACGCAGTATTTT.

The chain carries TRBV2 and TRBJ2-6, with D maybe TRBD2 (6 bases). V was pared by 6 bases and J by 0 bases, with 12 bases between. This CDR3 spans 16 amino acids. The germline V gene encodes CDR1 SNHLY and CDR2 FYNNEI. The CDR3 region is CASRWRAISGANVLTF. The CDR3 nucleotides read TGTGCCAGCAGGTGGAGGGCCATCTCTGGGGCCAACGTCCTGACTTTC. The complete variable domain, with remaining parts taken from reference TRBV2 and TRBJ2-6, reads EPEVTQTPSHQVTQMGQEVILRCVPISNHLYFYWYRQILGQKVEFLVSFYNNEISEKSEIFDDQFSVERPDGSNFTLKIRSTKLEDSAMYFCASRWRAISGANVLTFGAGSRLTVL.

The V gene is TRBV4-2, the J gene TRBJ2-7, with 8 nucleotides matching TRBD1. There are 16 residues in the CDR3. From germline, CDR1 is LGHNA and CDR2 YNFKEQ. Germline trimming cut 1 base from V and 0 bases from J; bases unmatched to any gene: 5. The CDR3 coding sequence is TGTGCCAGCAGCCAAGCAGGGGGCCCGAGCTCCTACGAGCAGTACTTC. It codes for CASSQAGGPSSYEQYF.

This clone was observed a single time. The V call is TRBV7-2, the J call TRBJ2-3, with 13 bases lining up with TRBD2. From germline, CDR1 is SGHTA and CDR2 FQGNSA. With 3 bases clipped from V and 2 bases from J, the junction kept 2 bases outside the gene matches. The CDR3 has 16 amino acids. CDR3 protein: CASSLTSGRYTDTQYF. The DNA for the CDR3 is TGTGCCAGCAGCTTGACTAGCGGGAGGTACACAGATACGCAGTATTTT.